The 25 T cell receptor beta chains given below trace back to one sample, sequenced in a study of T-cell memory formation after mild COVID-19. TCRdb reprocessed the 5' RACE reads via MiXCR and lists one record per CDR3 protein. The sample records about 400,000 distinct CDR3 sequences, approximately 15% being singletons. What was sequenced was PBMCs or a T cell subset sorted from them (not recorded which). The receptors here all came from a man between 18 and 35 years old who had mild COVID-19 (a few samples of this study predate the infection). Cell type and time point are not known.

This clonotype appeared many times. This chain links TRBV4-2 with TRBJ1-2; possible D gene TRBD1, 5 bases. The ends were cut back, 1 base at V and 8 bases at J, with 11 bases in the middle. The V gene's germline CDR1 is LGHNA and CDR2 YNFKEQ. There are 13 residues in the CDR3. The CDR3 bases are TGTGCCAGCAGCCAAGGGGCAGGGTTGGGCTACACCTTC. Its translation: CASSQGAGLGYTF.

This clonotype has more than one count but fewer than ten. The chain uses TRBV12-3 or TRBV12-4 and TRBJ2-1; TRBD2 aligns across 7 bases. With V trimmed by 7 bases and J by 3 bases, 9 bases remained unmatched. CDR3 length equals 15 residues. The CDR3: CASIMSAGDYNEQFF. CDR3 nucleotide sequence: TGTGCCAGCATCATGAGCGCGGGGGACTACAATGAGCAGTTCTTC.

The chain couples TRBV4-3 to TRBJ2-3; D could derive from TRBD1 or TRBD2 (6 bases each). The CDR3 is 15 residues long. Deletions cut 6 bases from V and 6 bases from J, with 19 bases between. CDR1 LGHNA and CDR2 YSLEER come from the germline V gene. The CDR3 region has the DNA TGCGCCAGCAGTCCGCGGGACACAGGGTCGGATACGCAGTATTTT. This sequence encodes CASSPRDTGSDTQYF.

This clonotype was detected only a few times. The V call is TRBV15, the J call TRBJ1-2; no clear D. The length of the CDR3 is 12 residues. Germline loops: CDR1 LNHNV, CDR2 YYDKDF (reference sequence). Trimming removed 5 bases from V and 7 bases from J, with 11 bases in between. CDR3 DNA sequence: TGTGCCACCAGCTCCACCTGGGGTGGCTACACCTTC. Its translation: CATSSTWGGYTF.

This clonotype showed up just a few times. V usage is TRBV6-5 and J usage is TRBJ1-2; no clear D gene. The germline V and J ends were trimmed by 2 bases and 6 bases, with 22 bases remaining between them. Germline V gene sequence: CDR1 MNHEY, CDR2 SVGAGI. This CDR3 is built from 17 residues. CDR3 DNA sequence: TGTGCCAGCAGTTACGATCAAAATTCGGCGAGCTCCCATGGCTACACCTTC. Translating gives CASSYDQNSASSHGYTF.

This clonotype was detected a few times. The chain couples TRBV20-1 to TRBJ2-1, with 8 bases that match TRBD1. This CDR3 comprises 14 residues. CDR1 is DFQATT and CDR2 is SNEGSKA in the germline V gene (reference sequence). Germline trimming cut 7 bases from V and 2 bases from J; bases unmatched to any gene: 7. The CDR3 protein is CSGASGGPYNEQFF. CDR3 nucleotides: TGCAGTGGGGCGTCAGGGGGCCCCTACAATGAGCAGTTCTTC.

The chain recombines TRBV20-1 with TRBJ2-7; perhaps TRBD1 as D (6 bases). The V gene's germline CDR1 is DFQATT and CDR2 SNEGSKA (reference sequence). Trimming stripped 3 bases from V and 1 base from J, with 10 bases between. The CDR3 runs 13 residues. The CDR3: CSARTGASYEQYF. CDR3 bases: TGCAGTGCTAGGACAGGAGCATCCTACGAGCAGTACTTC.

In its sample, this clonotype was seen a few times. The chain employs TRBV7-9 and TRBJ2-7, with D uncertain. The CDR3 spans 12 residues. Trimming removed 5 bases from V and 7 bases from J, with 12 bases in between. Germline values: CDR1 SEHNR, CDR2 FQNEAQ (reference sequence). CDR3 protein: CASSPPDREQYV. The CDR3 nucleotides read TGTGCCAGCAGCCCCCCCGATCGGGAGCAGTACGTC.

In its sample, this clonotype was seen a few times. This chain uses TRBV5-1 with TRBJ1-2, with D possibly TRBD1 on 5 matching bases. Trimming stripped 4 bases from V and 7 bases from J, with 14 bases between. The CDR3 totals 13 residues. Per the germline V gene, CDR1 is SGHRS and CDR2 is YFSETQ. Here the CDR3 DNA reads TGCGCCAGCAGCGTCCTCAGGGATTCTGGCTACACCTTC. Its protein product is CASSVLRDSGYTF.

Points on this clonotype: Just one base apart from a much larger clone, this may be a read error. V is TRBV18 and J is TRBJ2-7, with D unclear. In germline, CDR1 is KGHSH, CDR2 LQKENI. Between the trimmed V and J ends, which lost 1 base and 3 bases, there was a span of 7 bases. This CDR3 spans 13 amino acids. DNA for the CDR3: TGTGCCAGCTCACCACAGGACGGCTACGAGCAGTACTTC. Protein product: CASSPQDGYEQYF. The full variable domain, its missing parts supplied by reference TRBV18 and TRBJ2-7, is NAGVMQNPRHLVRRRGQEARLRCSPMKGHSHVYWYRQLPEEGLKFMVYLQKENIIDESGMPKERFSAEFPKEGPSILRIQQVVRGDSAAYFCASSPQDGYEQYFGPGTRLTVT.

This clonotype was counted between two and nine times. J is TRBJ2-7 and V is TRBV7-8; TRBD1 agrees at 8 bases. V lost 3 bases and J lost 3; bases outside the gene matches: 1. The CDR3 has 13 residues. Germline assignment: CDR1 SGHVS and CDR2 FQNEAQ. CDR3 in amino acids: CASSFGTGYEQYV. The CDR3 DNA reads TGTGCCAGCAGCTTCGGGACAGGCTACGAGCAGTACGTC.

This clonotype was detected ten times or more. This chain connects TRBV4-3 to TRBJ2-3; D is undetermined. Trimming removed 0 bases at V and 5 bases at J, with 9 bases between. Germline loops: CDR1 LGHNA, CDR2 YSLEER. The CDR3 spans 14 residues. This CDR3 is CASSQEPSRDTQYF. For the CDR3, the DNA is TGCGCCAGCAGCCAAGAGCCCTCAAGAGATACGCAGTATTTT.

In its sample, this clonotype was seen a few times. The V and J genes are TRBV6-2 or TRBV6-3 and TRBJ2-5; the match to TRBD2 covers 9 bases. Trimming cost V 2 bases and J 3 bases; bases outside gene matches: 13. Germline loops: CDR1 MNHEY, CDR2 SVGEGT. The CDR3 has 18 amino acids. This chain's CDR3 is CASSYLLRRGGGEETQYF. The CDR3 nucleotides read TGTGCCAGCAGTTACCTCCTACGGCGGGGGGGCGGAGAAGAGACCCAGTACTTC.

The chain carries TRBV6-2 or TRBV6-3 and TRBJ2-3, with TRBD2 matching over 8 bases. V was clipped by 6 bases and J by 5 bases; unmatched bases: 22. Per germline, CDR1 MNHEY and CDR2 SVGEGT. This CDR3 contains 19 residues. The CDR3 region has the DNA TGTGCCAGCAGAACCATTGGTTACAGCGGGGGCCACTGGAGAGATACGCAGTATTTT. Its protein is CASRTIGYSGGHWRDTQYF.

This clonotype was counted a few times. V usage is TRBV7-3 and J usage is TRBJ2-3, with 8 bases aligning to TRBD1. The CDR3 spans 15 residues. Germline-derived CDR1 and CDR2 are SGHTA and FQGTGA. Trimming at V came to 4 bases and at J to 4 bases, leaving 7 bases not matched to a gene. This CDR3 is CASSWQGASADTQYF. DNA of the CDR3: TGTGCCAGCAGCTGGCAGGGGGCTAGTGCAGATACGCAGTATTTT.

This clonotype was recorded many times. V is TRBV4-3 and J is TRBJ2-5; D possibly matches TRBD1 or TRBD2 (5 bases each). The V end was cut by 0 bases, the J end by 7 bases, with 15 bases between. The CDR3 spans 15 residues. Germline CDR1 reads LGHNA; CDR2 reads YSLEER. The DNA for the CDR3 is TGCGCCAGCAGCCAAGAACCGGGACCTGGGGGGACCCAGTACTTC. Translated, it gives CASSQEPGPGGTQYF.

CDR3 region: CASSSGARRTEAFF. CDR3 sequence (DNA): TGTGCCAGCAGCTCCGGGGCCCGGAGGACTGAAGCTTTCTTT. The chain is built from TRBV11-2 and TRBJ1-1, with D tentatively TRBD1 (5 bases). Per the germline V gene, CDR1 is SGHAT and CDR2 is FQNNGV. Trimming shortened V by 4 bases and J by 5 bases, and 14 bases separated the two germline ends. The CDR3 consists of 14 residues.

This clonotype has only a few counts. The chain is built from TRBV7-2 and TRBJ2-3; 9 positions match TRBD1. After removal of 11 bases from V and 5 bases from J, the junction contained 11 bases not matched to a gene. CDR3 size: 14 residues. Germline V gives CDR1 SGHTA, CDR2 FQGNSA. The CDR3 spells CASRDRENLDTQYF. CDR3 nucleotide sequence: TGTGCCTCCCGGGACAGGGAGAATCTAGATACGCAGTATTTT.

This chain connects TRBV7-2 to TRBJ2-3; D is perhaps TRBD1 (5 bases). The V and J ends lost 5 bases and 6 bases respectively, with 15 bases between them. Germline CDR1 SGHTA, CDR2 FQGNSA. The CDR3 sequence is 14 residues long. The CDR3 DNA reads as TGTGCCAGCAGCGGCCAGGGCGTCCCCGATACGCAGTATTTT. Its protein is CASSGQGVPDTQYF.

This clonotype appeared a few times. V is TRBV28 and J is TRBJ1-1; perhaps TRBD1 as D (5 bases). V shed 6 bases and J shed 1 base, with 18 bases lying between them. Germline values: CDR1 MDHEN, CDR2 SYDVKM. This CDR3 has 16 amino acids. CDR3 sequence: CASSPPTGNGNTEAFF. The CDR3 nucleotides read TGTGCCAGCAGCCCCCCCACAGGCAATGGGAACACTGAAGCTTTCTTT.

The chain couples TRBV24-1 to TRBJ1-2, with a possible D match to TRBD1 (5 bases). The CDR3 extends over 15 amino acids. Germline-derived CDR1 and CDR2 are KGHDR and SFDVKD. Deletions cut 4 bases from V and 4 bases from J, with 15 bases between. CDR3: CATSDRPRGAYGYTF. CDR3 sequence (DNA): TGTGCCACCAGTGACCGCCCCCGAGGGGCCTATGGCTACACCTTC.

The DNA of the CDR3 is TGTGCCAGCAGAGCGGGACTTTATGGCTACACCTTC. It is translated as CASRAGLYGYTF. This sequence joins TRBV6-5 and TRBJ1-2, with D possibly being TRBD1 (5 bases). Germline assignment: CDR1 MNHEY and CDR2 SVGAGI. The ends were cut back, 6 bases at V and 5 bases at J, with 10 bases in the middle. The CDR3 totals 12 residues.

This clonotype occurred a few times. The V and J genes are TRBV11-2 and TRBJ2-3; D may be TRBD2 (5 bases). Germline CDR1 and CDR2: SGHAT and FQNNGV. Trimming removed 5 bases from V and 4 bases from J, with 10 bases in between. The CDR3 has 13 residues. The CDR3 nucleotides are TGTGCCAGCAGCACCAACGGGGCAGATACGCAGTATTTT. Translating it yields CASSTNGADTQYF.

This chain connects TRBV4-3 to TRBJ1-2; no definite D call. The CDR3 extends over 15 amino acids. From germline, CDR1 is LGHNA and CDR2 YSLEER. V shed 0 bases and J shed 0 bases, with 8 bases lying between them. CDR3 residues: CASSQEQQANYGYTF. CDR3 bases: TGCGCCAGCAGCCAAGAACAGCAAGCTAACTATGGCTACACCTTC.

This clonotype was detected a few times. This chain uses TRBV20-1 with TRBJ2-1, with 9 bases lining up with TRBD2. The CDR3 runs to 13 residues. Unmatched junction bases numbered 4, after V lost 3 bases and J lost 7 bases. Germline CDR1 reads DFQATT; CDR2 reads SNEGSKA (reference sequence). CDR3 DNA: TGCAGTGCTAGCCTAGCGGGGTTGAATGAGCAGTTCTTC. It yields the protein CSASLAGLNEQFF.